These 23 T cell receptor beta chains came from one sample sequenced in a study of blood T cells in healthy people across ages (dated by TCRdb to between 2014 and 2016). Library prep was done by 5' RACE. TCRdb records Illumina HiSeq 2500 as the sequencer. A second PCR of roughly 7 to 11 cycles was performed with a sample-barcoded 5' primer and a J-beta primer mix. TCRdb reanalyzed the raw reads on its own, using fastp at Q25 for trimming and MiXCR for clone calling, and kept in-frame beta chains. Every CDR3 protein is listed once, alongside the most common genes and DNA of its rows. The sample table lists some 860,000 distinct CDR3 sequences, 56% of them with a count of one. The top ten constitute 20% to 30% of the sample. The sequencing input was blood. The receptors stem from a man in his forties in good health.

The rearrangement joins TRBV4-2 to TRBJ2-1; D is ambiguous. V was cut by 0 bases and J by 8 bases, with 14 bases left in between. CDR3 length equals 15 residues. CDR1 and CDR2 from the germline V gene are LGHNA and YNFKEQ. For the CDR3, the DNA is TGTGCCAGCAGCCAAGAGGGTAGAGGAACCGATGAGCAGTTCTTC. It codes for CASSQEGRGTDEQFF.

The chain links TRBV7-9 to TRBJ2-1; D gene ambiguous. V lost 5 bases and J 6 bases, leaving 11 bases between the germline ends. In germline, CDR1 is SEHNR, CDR2 FQNEAQ (reference sequence). CDR3 size: 13 residues. The CDR3 is CASSPNPSNEQFF. CDR3 DNA: TGTGCCAGCAGCCCAAATCCCAGCAATGAGCAGTTCTTC.

This chain uses TRBV27 with TRBJ2-7; TRBD2 matches at 12 bases. The CDR3 has 16 residues. The junction had 6 bases not matched to a gene; V was cut back by 3 bases and J by 3 bases. Looked up from germline, CDR1 is MNHEY and CDR2 is SMNVEV (reference sequence). This CDR3 is CASSFLLAGGLYEQYF. CDR3 nucleotides: TGTGCCAGCAGTTTCCTACTAGCGGGAGGTCTCTACGAGCAGTACTTC.

V is TRBV9 and J is TRBJ2-1; D ambiguous. Germline loops: CDR1 SGDLS, CDR2 YYNGEE. V was trimmed by 1 base and J by 2 bases, leaving 10 bases between them. The CDR3 loop spans 15 amino acids. The CDR3 protein is CASSVRPTAYNEQFF. The CDR3 nucleotides read TGTGCCAGCAGCGTAAGGCCTACCGCCTACAATGAGCAGTTCTTC.

This clonotype was counted many times. The chain carries TRBV29-1 and TRBJ1-2; D unclear. The CDR3 covers 15 residues. Trimming pared 4 bases from V and 6 bases from J, leaving 21 bases between. Germline assignment: CDR1 SQVTM and CDR2 ANQGSEA. Written as DNA, the CDR3 is TGCAGCGTTGTACTCTACCAGCAGAGGAGTGATGGCTACACCTTC. As protein: CSVVLYQQRSDGYTF.

The chain uses TRBV4-3 and TRBJ1-1; no definite D call. The length of the CDR3 is 18 residues. V lost 0 bases to trimming and J lost 1 base, with 18 bases between them. Looked up from germline, CDR1 is LGHNA and CDR2 is YSLEER. CDR3 nucleotide sequence: TGCGCCAGCAGCCAAGAAACCGTGCACGGGCTTTGGAACACTGAAGCTTTCTTT. Translation: CASSQETVHGLWNTEAFF.

As concerns this clonotype: A read error may account for a junction end that differs from germline. The chain couples TRBV4-3 to TRBJ1-2; a weak D match, TRBD1 (6 bases). The CDR3 runs to 15 residues. Germline V lookup: CDR1 LGHNA, CDR2 YSLEER. CDR3 DNA sequence: TGCACCAGCAGCCAAGACAGGATTGCTAACTATGGCTACACCTTC. This codes for CTSSQDRIANYGYTF.

CDR3 sequence reads: CSARAPGGPDTQYF. CDR3 nucleotide sequence: TGCAGTGCTAGAGCTCCGGGAGGCCCAGATACGCAGTATTTT. The chain combines TRBV20-1 with TRBJ2-3; 7 positions match TRBD2. This CDR3 has 14 amino acids. Germline trimming cut 1 base from V and 4 bases from J; bases unmatched to any gene: 5. Germline CDR1 reads DFQATT; CDR2 reads SNEGSKA (reference sequence).

The chain joins TRBV20-1 to TRBJ1-5; no clear D. The CDR3 is 10 amino acids. Germline values: CDR1 DFQATT, CDR2 SNEGSKA (reference sequence). With 3 bases removed from V and 7 bases from J, the gap between germline ends came to 4 bases. In DNA form, the CDR3 reads TGCAGTGCTAGTAGACAGCCCCAGCATTTT. This codes for CSASRQPQHF.

The chain carries TRBV20-1 and TRBJ2-4, with D perhaps TRBD2 (5 bases). The assigned J gene may be wrong: the sequence end matches TRBJ2-7 better. This CDR3 is 12 amino acids long. CDR1 and CDR2 from the germline V gene are DFQATT and SNEGSKA (reference sequence). This CDR3 is CSAPGIDYEQYF. DNA of the CDR3: TGCAGTGCTCCCGGGATAGACTACGAGCAGTACTTC.

V is TRBV7-6 and J is TRBJ2-1; 11 bases are a match to TRBD2. This CDR3 contains 18 residues. V gave up 4 bases and J gave up 5 bases; unmatched junction bases: 13. Germline V CDR1 and CDR2: SGHVS, FNYEAQ. CDR3 sequence: CASSSRTTGLAVNNEQFF. As DNA, the CDR3 is TGTGCCAGCAGCTCACGCACTACGGGACTAGCGGTAAACAATGAGCAGTTCTTC.

This clonotype occurred a few times. This chain uses TRBV5-1 with TRBJ1-2; D perhaps matches TRBD1 (6 bases). The CDR3 is made up of 14 amino acids. V shed 5 bases and J shed 1 base, with 12 bases lying between them. From germline, CDR1 is SGHRS and CDR2 YFSETQ. CDR3 protein: CASRKDSDNYGYTF. For the CDR3, the DNA is TGCGCCAGCAGAAAGGACAGCGATAACTATGGCTACACCTTC. Full variable domain (outside the CDR3, taken from reference TRBV5-1 and TRBJ1-2): KAGVTQTPRYLIKTRGQQVTLSCSPISGHRSVSWYQQTPGQGLQFLFEYFSETQRNKGNFPGRFSGRQFSNSRSEMNVSTLELGDSALYLCASRKDSDNYGYTFGSGTRLTVV.

This sequence joins TRBV2 and TRBJ2-5, with D maybe TRBD1 (6 bases). There are 14 residues in the CDR3. Germline-derived CDR1 and CDR2 are SNHLY and FYNNEI. The V and J ends lost 6 bases and 2 bases respectively, with 13 bases between them. The CDR3 loop is CASRRDTSQETQYF. The DNA of the CDR3 is TGTGCCAGCAGGAGGGACACTTCACAAGAGACCCAGTACTTC.

Comments on this clonotype: Germline is not matched at one junction end, which may reflect a read error. The gene calls are TRBV7-7 and TRBJ2-5; the D gene is possibly TRBD2 (6 bases). Looked up from germline, CDR1 is SSHAT and CDR2 is FNYEAQ (reference sequence). The CDR3 covers 15 residues. In DNA form, the CDR3 reads TGTGCTAGCAGCTTAGCGGCCAGGCGTGGGGAGACCCAGTACTTC. It codes for CASSLAARRGETQYF.

The gene calls are TRBV7-2 and TRBJ1-2; tentatively, D is TRBD1 (6 bases). The CDR3 sequence is 14 residues long. Germline values: CDR1 SGHTA, CDR2 FQGNSA. V was shortened by 2 bases and J by 7 bases, with 14 bases between the two germline ends. CDR3 residues: CASSLNVVGAGYTF. The CDR3 region has the DNA TGTGCCAGCAGCTTAAACGTGGTGGGGGCTGGCTACACCTTC.

A few counts support this clonotype. The J gene is TRBJ2-6, the V gene TRBV15; possibly TRBD1 for D (5 bases). The V gene lost 0 bases and the J gene lost 12 bases, with 18 bases spanning the gap. The CDR3 runs to 16 residues. CDR1 LNHNV and CDR2 YYDKDF come from the germline V gene (reference sequence). CDR3 nucleotides: TGTGCCACCAGCAGAGATCGTGGTAGCAGGGCAAGCGTCCTGACTTTC. Its translation: CATSRDRGSRASVLTF.

This clonotype has only a few counts. The V and J genes are TRBV29-1 and TRBJ2-1; 10 nucleotides align to TRBD2. The trim removed 6 bases at V and 4 bases at J, leaving 6 bases unmatched. The CDR3 extends over 14 amino acids. Germline CDR1 reads SQVTM; CDR2 reads ANQGSEA. The CDR3 sequence: CSVPLAGDYNEQFF. The CDR3 bases are TGCAGCGTCCCCCTAGCGGGGGATTACAATGAGCAGTTCTTC.

This clonotype has only a few counts. The rearrangement uses TRBV9 and TRBJ1-2; no clear D. In germline, CDR1 is SGDLS, CDR2 YYNGEE. The CDR3 is 14 residues long. The V and J ends lost 0 bases and 6 bases respectively, with 12 bases between them. The CDR3 DNA reads as TGTGCCAGCAGCGTAGATGGTTCACGTCATGGCTACACCTTC. Amino acid sequence: CASSVDGSRHGYTF.

The chain combines TRBV6-5 with TRBJ1-1, with a possible D match to TRBD1 (6 bases). This CDR3 has 16 amino acids. The ends were cut back, 2 bases at V and 0 bases at J, with 13 bases in the middle. Germline V gene lookup returns CDR1 MNHEY and CDR2 SVGAGI. CDR3 residues: CASSYGQGMMNTEAFF. CDR3 DNA sequence: TGTGCCAGCAGTTACGGCCAGGGGATGATGAACACTGAAGCTTTCTTT.

This chain links TRBV10-3 with TRBJ2-5; maybe TRBD1 (6 bases). TRBJ2-7 explains the end of the DNA better; the J call may be wrong. There are 14 residues in the CDR3. CDR1 ENHRY and CDR2 SYGVKD come from the germline V gene. CDR3 protein: CAISDVGQAYEQYF. The CDR3 bases are TGTGCCATCAGCGACGTGGGACAAGCCTACGAGCAGTACTTC.

V gene TRBV4-3 combines with J gene TRBJ2-7, with D tentatively TRBD2 (7 bases). The DNA end is a closer match to TRBJ2-5, so the J assignment may be wrong. This CDR3 region has 14 residues. Germline V gene lookup returns CDR1 LGHNA and CDR2 YSLEER. The CDR3 DNA follows: TGCGCCAGCAGCCAACGGGCGGGGGCCGAGACCCAGTACTTC. Its translation: CASSQRAGAETQYF.

The V and J genes are TRBV20-1 and TRBJ1-2; 7 nucleotides line up with TRBD1. V was pared by 6 bases and J by 0 bases, with 13 bases of the junction left unmatched. CDR1 and CDR2 from the germline V gene are DFQATT and SNEGSKA (reference sequence). The CDR3 consists of 16 residues. CDR3 DNA sequence: TGCAGTGCCTACAGCCGGGACAGTCAAACTAACTATGGCTACACCTTC. This encodes CSAYSRDSQTNYGYTF.

This clonotype was counted ten times or more. The gene calls are TRBV27 and TRBJ2-6; D gene uncertain. Germline CDR1 and CDR2: MNHEY and SMNVEV (reference sequence). Deletions cut 5 bases from V and 0 bases from J, with 5 bases between. The CDR3 is made up of 14 amino acids. The CDR3 is CASSPFSGANVLTF. As DNA, the CDR3 is TGTGCCAGCAGTCCCTTCTCTGGGGCCAACGTCCTGACTTTC.